The 17 T cell receptor beta chains presented below share a single source sample, sequenced in a study of T cells in localized non-small cell lung cancer. Repertoires were generated with immunoSEQ multiplex PCR, while TCRdb's copy carries only in-frame clones and drops some. This table has 40,000 to 60,000 clones, around nine tenths appearing once. The specimen was PBMCs, collected before any cancer treatment. Source of these receptors: a female donor with stage II lung adenocarcinoma.

The chain employs TRBV9 and TRBJ1-1; D is possibly TRBD1 (6 bases). V was trimmed by 0 bases and J by 1 base, leaving 13 bases between them. This CDR3 contains 16 residues. Germline V lookup: CDR1 SGDLS, CDR2 YYNGEE. The CDR3 here is CASSVDPGGANTEAFF. The CDR3 bases are TGTGCCAGCAGCGTAGACCCGGGGGGGGCGAACACTGAAGCTTTCTTT.

The chain uses TRBV27 and TRBJ2-2, with TRBD2 matching over 7 bases. The CDR3 has 18 amino acids. CDR1 and CDR2 (germline): MNHEY, SMNVEV (reference sequence). V trimming: 2 bases; J trimming: 3 bases; junction bases outside the gene matches: 12. CDR3 nucleotides: TGTGCCAGCAGTTTAGATTCGGCAGGCCGGGAGGACACCGGGGAGCTGTTTTTT. Translation: CASSLDSAGREDTGELFF.

Concerning this clone: A read error may account for a junction end that differs from germline. This chain links TRBV14 with TRBJ2-1; no reliable D call. CDR1 and CDR2 (germline): SGHDN, FVKESK. This CDR3 region has 14 residues. The DNA of the CDR3 is TGTGCCAGCAGCGAAGACTTGCGAGCCAATGAGCAGTTCTTC. Its protein product is CASSEDLRANEQFF.

The chain couples TRBV7-9 to TRBJ1-1; 7 positions agree with TRBD1. Germline loops: CDR1 SEHNR, CDR2 FQNEAQ (reference sequence). The CDR3 runs 16 residues. V shed 1 base, J shed 4 bases, and the junction held 9 bases outside the gene matches. The CDR3: CASSLVVRDSVTEAFF. The CDR3 DNA follows: TGTGCCAGCAGCTTAGTAGTACGGGACAGTGTCACTGAAGCTTTCTTT.

The V gene is TRBV19, the J gene TRBJ2-7; TRBD2 matches 9 bases. The germline V gene encodes CDR1 LNHDA and CDR2 SQIVND (reference sequence). The J segment lost 1 base and the V segment lost 4 bases, leaving 2 bases of the junction unmatched. This CDR3 is built from 14 residues. The CDR3 region has the DNA TGTGCCAGTAGTACGGGACTAGCATCCTACGAGCAGTACTTC. Translation gives CASSTGLASYEQYF.

The table lists this clone with a few counts. The chain carries TRBV27 and TRBJ2-2, with TRBD1 matching 10 bases. Germline loops: CDR1 MNHEY, CDR2 SMNVEV (reference sequence). V shed 0 bases and J 3 bases; nucleotides not matched to a gene: 4. There are 17 residues in the CDR3. CDR3 in amino acids: CASSLSGDRGHTGELFF. CDR3 sequence (DNA): TGTGCCAGCAGTTTATCGGGGGACAGGGGTCACACCGGGGAGCTGTTTTTT.

The V and J genes are TRBV4-1 and TRBJ2-3; 8 bases match TRBD1. Trimming cost V 3 bases and J 2 bases; bases outside gene matches: 10. Per the germline V gene, CDR1 is MGHRA and CDR2 is YSYEKL. The CDR3 sequence is 17 residues long. CDR3 sequence (DNA): TGCGCCAGCAGCCACCCTTCCGGGACAGGTCTCACAGATACGCAGTATTTT. Its protein product is CASSHPSGTGLTDTQYF.

The rearrangement links TRBV19 to TRBJ2-2; 8 bases align to TRBD2. Germline lookup yields CDR1 LNHDA and CDR2 SQIVND (reference sequence). V gave up 7 bases and J gave up 4 bases; unmatched junction bases: 5. The CDR3 has 14 residues. The CDR3 bases are TGTGCCAGTACTCCCGGGGGGGGCACCGGGGAGCTGTTTTTT. Translating gives CASTPGGGTGELFF.

In DNA, the CDR3 is TGTGCTAGTGTCGGGACCAGCTCCTACAATGAGCAGTTCTTC. It codes for CASVGTSSYNEQFF. The V and J genes are TRBV12-5 and TRBJ2-1; D is tentatively TRBD1 or TRBD2 (5 bases each). The CDR3 runs to 14 residues. Trimming removed 7 bases from V and 0 bases from J, with 10 bases in between. CDR1 is LGHNT and CDR2 is FRNRAP in the germline V gene.

A few counts support this clone. The rearrangement links TRBV15 to TRBJ2-1, with D maybe TRBD1 (6 bases). V was pared by 3 bases and J by 5 bases, with 8 bases between. Germline V gives CDR1 LNHNV, CDR2 YYDKDF (reference sequence). This CDR3 has 13 residues. CDR3 sequence: CATSSDRNNEQFF. CDR3 bases: TGTGCCACCAGCAGTGACAGGAACAATGAGCAGTTCTTC.

The V gene is TRBV6-1, the J gene TRBJ1-6; no reliable D call. The CDR3 totals 13 residues. Germline CDR1 MNHNS, CDR2 SASEGT. V was shortened by 5 bases and J by 7 bases, with 9 bases between the two germline ends. CDR3 coding DNA: TGTGCCAGCAGTCCGACCAGAAATTCACCCCTCCACTTT. It codes for CASSPTRNSPLHF.

This chain joins TRBV29-1 and TRBJ1-2; no reliable D call. The ends were cut back, 8 bases at V and 8 bases at J, with 15 bases in the middle. The CDR3 covers 11 residues. CDR1 is SQVTM, CDR2 ANQGSEA, per germline. The CDR3 DNA follows: TGCAGCACAACCCGGTCTGTCGGCTACACCTTC. It specifies CSTTRSVGYTF.

The J gene is TRBJ1-6, the V gene TRBV7-7; D gene ambiguous. The CDR3 consists of 13 residues. Germline V lookup: CDR1 SSHAT, CDR2 FNYEAQ (reference sequence). V gave up 1 base and J gave up 10 bases, with 8 bases separating them. CDR3 coding DNA: TGTGCCAGCAGCTTAGACTCAATATCACCCCTCCACTTT. Its protein product is CASSLDSISPLHF.

This clone appeared once. CDR3 in amino acids: CASTRTSGGQETQYF. The CDR3 DNA follows: TGTGCCAGCACCCGGACTAGCGGGGGTCAAGAGACCCAGTACTTC. V usage is TRBV11-2 and J usage is TRBJ2-5; TRBD2 matches 13 bases. The CDR3 consists of 15 residues. Germline V gene data show CDR1 as SGHAT and CDR2 as FQNNGV. V was pared by 7 bases and J by 2 bases, with 4 bases of the junction left unmatched.

The gene calls are TRBV19 and TRBJ2-6; D gene uncertain. Germline V gene sequence: CDR1 LNHDA, CDR2 SQIVND (reference sequence). The CDR3 has 15 amino acids. V gave up 4 bases and J gave up 4 bases, with 11 bases separating them. DNA for the CDR3: TGTGCCAGTAGTACGACTGGGGTGGGGGCCAACGTCCTGACTTTC. It translates to CASSTTGVGANVLTF.

The chain uses TRBV29-1 and TRBJ1-2; D remains unclear. The V gene's germline CDR1 is SQVTM and CDR2 ANQGSEA. The CDR3 is 13 residues long. The V end was cut by 3 bases, the J end by 4 bases, with 12 bases between. The CDR3 coding sequence is TGCAGCGTTGAGGGCAGTTCAAGCTATGGCTACACCTTC. Amino acid sequence: CSVEGSSSYGYTF.

V is TRBV29-1 and J is TRBJ1-1; a possible D gene is TRBD1 (5 bases). Germline loops: CDR1 SQVTM, CDR2 ANQGSEA. The CDR3 spans 13 residues. The V end was cut by 7 bases, the J end by 1 base, with 13 bases between. CDR3 sequence: CSGRTFPNTEAFF. In DNA, the CDR3 is TGCAGCGGTAGGACATTCCCGAACACTGAAGCTTTCTTT.